This T cell receptor (beta chain) stems from a study of T cell repertoires in cytomegalovirus infection (dated by TCRdb to 2018 to 2020). For context, the study as a whole: Donor HLA type was relevant to the analysis, as public TCR beta signatures indicated carriage of CMV infection together with the matching HLA type.

V trim: 5 bases; J trim: 4 bases; unmatched bases: 10. The CDR3 contains 15 residues, cysteine and phenylalanine counted. Only CDR3 DNA remains: 45 bases, in frame from the first base. Per the germline V gene (reference sequence), MNHEY is the CDR1 and SMNVEV is the CDR2. Findings and caveats that apply to the study as a whole: Carriers of CMV infection plus the relevant HLA type were discriminated by the cumulative frequency of public TCR beta family members in the study cohort and in an independent approximately 400-donor cohort. The ex vivo response was dominated by HLA-C-restricted CMV-specific TCR beta clonotypes, which also provided the single most frequent clonotype in two of eight donors.

This clonotype was observed a few times. Its specific antigen is unknown. Per-base qualities were not stored, and no clone one base away is much larger. The instrument given in TCRdb is Illumina HiSeq 1500. TCRdb reran the public reads through fastp at Q25 and MiXCR, keeping productive beta chains. Each entry is one CDR3 protein sequence, shown with its most common DNA and genes. The sample table holds about 110,000 distinct CDR3 sequences, of which 9.5% to 13% were seen once. The ten top clones hold around a third of the sample. The sequenced sample was PBMCs, sequenced either directly or after in vitro stimulation (not recorded which). The V and J segments used are TRBV27 and TRBJ1-2, and TRBD1 matches 7 of the central bases. This receptor was taken from a human donor in good health (CMV status not recorded). Some clones in this sample may be carry-over from other donors' samples. Here is the DNA: TGTGCCAGCAGTCCCCAAGTGGGGACAGCCTATGGCTACACCTTC. Its protein product is CASSPQVGTAYGYTF.